This TCR beta chain was identified during a study of Ad26.COV2.S vaccination and SARS-CoV-2 variants. CDR3 size: 12 residues. CDR1 is DFQATT, CDR2 SNEGSKA, per germline (reference sequence). The V gene lost 3 bases and the J gene lost 5 bases, with 9 bases spanning the gap. Data came from immunoSEQ multiplex PCR; TCRdb stores just in-frame clones and leaves some out. The profile shows tens of thousands of clones, 65% to 90% of them singletons. The chain carries TRBV20-1 and TRBJ2-3; D is uncertain. This material consisted of peripheral blood, taken after recovery from COVID-19. The sequence came from a human donor who had recovered from COVID-19. The chain's CDR3 is CSASLSEDTQYF. The CDR3 DNA is TGCAGTGCTAGTTTAAGTGAAGATACGCAGTATTTT.